One sample yielded the 26 T cell receptor beta chains listed below, sequenced in a study of cytomegalovirus exposure and HLA in healthy donors. A multiplex PCR was run with 60 Vbeta primers and 13 Jbeta primers. Only in-frame clones appear in the TCRdb table, and some are missing; sequencing was by immunoSEQ multiplex PCR. There are fewer than 200,000 clones in the sample; roughly 85% occur only once, and approximately 1.2% lies in the top ten. The sequencing sample was made of PBMCs. The receptors were sampled from a man aged 30 to 45 in good health and CMV-seronegative.

The V and J genes are TRBV6-5 and TRBJ2-5, with D possibly matching TRBD2 (6 bases). The germline gives CDR1 MNHEY, CDR2 SVGAGI. With 2 bases removed from V and 5 bases from J, the gap between germline ends came to 12 bases. The CDR3 loop spans 14 amino acids. The CDR3 here is CASSYHPSVETQYF. The CDR3 DNA reads TGTGCCAGCAGTTACCATCCTAGCGTCGAGACCCAGTACTTC.

The V gene is TRBV7-3, the J gene TRBJ2-1; D call uncertain. The CDR3 is 15 amino acids. V was clipped by 5 bases and J by 4 bases, with 15 bases between them. The germline V gene encodes CDR1 SGHTA and CDR2 FQGTGA. The CDR3 region has the DNA TGTGCCAGCAGCCCCACATCGACTTATTACAATGAGCAGTTCTTC. It yields the protein CASSPTSTYYNEQFF.

On this clone itself: An end of the junction differs from the germline gene, which may be a read error. The rearrangement uses TRBV28 and TRBJ1-5, with unresolved D. Germline V CDR1 and CDR2: MDHEN, SYDVKM. The CDR3 is made up of 13 amino acids. CDR3 nucleotides: TGTGCCAGCAGTTTTAGCAGCACTCAGCCCCAGCATTTT. Translated: CASSFSSTQPQHF.

V is TRBV9 and J is TRBJ2-7, with a possible D match to TRBD2 (6 bases). Per germline, CDR1 SGDLS and CDR2 YYNGEE. The CDR3 is 15 amino acids. V lost 0 bases and J lost 2, with 12 bases in between. The CDR3 reads CASSVASSEAYEQYF. The CDR3 nucleotides are TGTGCCAGCAGCGTAGCGTCTAGCGAGGCCTACGAGCAGTACTTC.

The CDR3 region is CASSRGQGEQFF. The CDR3 nucleotides read TGTGCCAGCAGCAGAGGACAGGGTGAGCAGTTCTTC. The V and J genes are TRBV5-8 and TRBJ2-1; 8 bases are a match to TRBD1. V trimming: 4 bases; J trimming: 9 bases; junction bases outside the gene matches: 3. The CDR3 length is 12 residues. From germline, CDR1 is SGHTS and CDR2 YDEGEE. Full variable domain (missing parts from reference TRBV5-8 and TRBJ2-1): EAGVTQSPTHLIKTRGQQATLRCSPISGHTSVYWYQQALGLGLQFLLWYDEGEERNRGNFPPRFSGRQFPNYSSELNVNALELEDSALYLCASSRGQGEQFFGPGTRLTVL.

V gene TRBV10-3 combines with J gene TRBJ2-2; 7 nucleotides align to TRBD2. Germline CDR1 reads ENHRY; CDR2 reads SYGVKD. This CDR3 comprises 16 residues. With 2 bases clipped from V and 3 bases from J, the junction kept 6 bases outside the gene matches. The CDR3 DNA follows: TGTGCCATCAGTGAGCCGACTAGCAGCTACACCGGGGAGCTGTTTTTT. It encodes CAISEPTSSYTGELFF.

The genes are TRBV19 and TRBJ1-4; tentatively, D is TRBD1 (5 bases). This CDR3 is built from 16 residues. Germline V lookup: CDR1 LNHDA, CDR2 SQIVND (reference sequence). Trimming pared 5 bases from V and 5 bases from J, leaving 18 bases between. This CDR3 is CASSASPGGGNEKLFF. The CDR3 DNA sequence: TGTGCCAGTAGTGCCTCCCCCGGGGGGGGAAATGAAAAACTGTTTTTT. The whole variable domain, filled in from reference TRBV19 and TRBJ1-4, reads DGGITQSPKYLFRKEGQNVTLSCEQNLNHDAMYWYRQDPGQGLRLIYYSQIVNDFQKGDIAEGYSVSREKKESFPLTVTSAQKNPTAFYLCASSASPGGGNEKLFFGSGTQLSVL.

The rearrangement joins TRBV6-5 to TRBJ1-2, with D maybe TRBD1 (5 bases). In germline, CDR1 is MNHEY, CDR2 SVGAGI. The CDR3 spans 13 residues. The V end lost 2 bases, the J end lost 6 bases, and 10 bases lay between the germline ends. The chain's CDR3 is CASSYLRGDGYTF. The CDR3, as DNA: TGTGCCAGCAGTTACCTCCGGGGGGATGGCTACACCTTC.

V is TRBV27 and J is TRBJ2-7; 16 bases are shared with TRBD2. V dropped 3 bases and J dropped 3; count of bases not matched to a gene: 8. The germline V gene encodes CDR1 MNHEY and CDR2 SMNVEV (reference sequence). There are 18 residues in the CDR3. The CDR3 is CASSFKGTSGRAIYEQYF. The CDR3 DNA is TGTGCCAGCAGTTTTAAGGGGACTAGCGGGAGGGCAATCTACGAGCAGTACTTC.

This clone occurred a few times. This rearrangement joins TRBV6-5 to TRBJ2-3; possible D gene TRBD2, 6 bases. The CDR3 spans 14 residues. V was shortened by 2 bases and J by 7 bases, with 13 bases between the two germline ends. CDR1 is MNHEY and CDR2 is SVGAGI in the germline V gene. CDR3 DNA sequence: TGTGCCAGCAGTTACCTTGGCGGGGCCCATACGCAGTATTTT. It specifies CASSYLGGAHTQYF.

This clone showed up many times. The rearrangement joins TRBV19 to TRBJ2-2; 10 bases are shared with TRBD1. The CDR3 is 16 residues long. Germline loops: CDR1 LNHDA, CDR2 SQIVND (reference sequence). The J segment lost 7 bases and the V segment lost 4 bases, leaving 9 bases of the junction unmatched. The CDR3: CASSTGQGEENGELFF. DNA of the CDR3: TGTGCCAGTAGTACCGGACAGGGGGAAGAGAACGGGGAGCTGTTTTTT.

This clone was seen a single time. In DNA, the CDR3 is TGTGCCAGCAGTACGGGGACTAGCGGGAGTTACGAGCAGTACTTC. Its protein is CASSTGTSGSYEQYF. The chain has TRBV28 and TRBJ2-7; 14 bases map to TRBD2. The CDR3 sequence is 15 residues long. Looked up from germline, CDR1 is MDHEN and CDR2 is SYDVKM. V trimming: 5 bases; J trimming: 4 bases; junction bases outside the gene matches: 4.

The chain is built from TRBV28 and TRBJ2-7, with 7 bases identical to TRBD1. This CDR3 contains 13 residues. The germline V gene has CDR1 MDHEN and CDR2 SYDVKM. V was clipped by 3 bases and J by 5 bases; unmatched bases: 4. The CDR3 loop reads CASSFRGSDEQYF. CDR3 nucleotides: TGTGCCAGCAGTTTCAGGGGGAGCGACGAGCAGTACTTC.

The chain has TRBV5-6 and TRBJ2-4, with 7 bases fitting TRBD2. V gave up 4 bases and J gave up 4 bases; unmatched junction bases: 5. In germline, CDR1 is SGHDT, CDR2 YYEEEE. The CDR3 has 14 amino acids. The CDR3 sequence is CASSRGSGKNIQYF. CDR3 DNA sequence: TGTGCCAGCAGCCGCGGGAGTGGAAAAAACATTCAGTACTTC.

This chain links TRBV4-3 with TRBJ2-7; D is possibly TRBD1 (6 bases). The CDR3 length is 15 residues. The germline V gene has CDR1 LGHNA and CDR2 YSLEER. The germline V and J ends were trimmed by 2 bases and 2 bases, with 13 bases remaining between them. The CDR3 DNA sequence: TGCGCCAGCAGCCAAAACCCAGGGGTGGCCTACGAGCAGTACTTC. Translation gives CASSQNPGVAYEQYF.

V gene TRBV25-1 combines with J gene TRBJ1-4, with 7 nucleotides matching TRBD1. J was trimmed by 4 bases and V by 4 bases; bases with no gene match: 6. CDR3 length: 15 residues. Germline assignment: CDR1 MGHDK and CDR2 SYGVNS. CDR3 nucleotides: TGTGCCAGCAGTGGCTCGGACAGGCTTAATGAAAAACTGTTTTTT. Protein sequence: CASSGSDRLNEKLFF.

This chain uses TRBV7-3 with TRBJ1-2; no definite D call. V lost 1 base, J lost 6 bases, and 12 bases lay in between. The CDR3 loop spans 14 amino acids. Germline values: CDR1 SGHTA, CDR2 FQGTGA. The CDR3: CASSLRAESNGYTF. For the CDR3, the DNA is TGTGCCAGCAGCTTAAGGGCCGAGTCTAATGGCTACACCTTC.

The V gene is TRBV30, the J gene TRBJ2-7; 11 bases agree with TRBD1. Germline V lookup: CDR1 GTSNPN, CDR2 SVGIG (reference sequence). The CDR3 is made up of 14 amino acids. Germline trimming cut 4 bases from V and 2 bases from J; bases unmatched to any gene: 4. As DNA, the CDR3 is TGTGCCTGGACACGGGACAGGGGGACCTACGAGCAGTACTTC. Its protein product is CAWTRDRGTYEQYF. The variable domain in full, completed from reference TRBV30 and TRBJ2-7, reads SQTIHQWPATLVQPVGSPLSLECTVEGTSNPNLYWYRQAAGRGLQLLFYSVGIGQISSEVPQNLSASRPQDRQFILSSKKLLLSDSGFYLCAWTRDRGTYEQYFGPGTRLTVT.

This chain joins TRBV6-5 and TRBJ2-1; 7 bases agree with TRBD2. Looked up from germline, CDR1 is MNHEY and CDR2 is SVGAGI. The trim removed 1 base at V and 5 bases at J, leaving 5 bases unmatched. The CDR3 is made up of 15 amino acids. In DNA, the CDR3 is TGTGCCAGCAGTTACTGGGCGGGGGTGGACAATGAGCAGTTCTTC. It yields the protein CASSYWAGVDNEQFF.

The chain links TRBV7-2 to TRBJ1-6; maybe TRBD1 (5 bases). Germline lookup yields CDR1 SGHTA and CDR2 FQGNSA. Between the trimmed V and J ends, which lost 0 bases and 10 bases, there was a span of 10 bases. CDR3 length: 14 residues. The CDR3 loop is CASSLAQGGSPLHF. CDR3 coding DNA: TGTGCCAGCAGCTTAGCTCAGGGAGGATCACCCCTCCACTTT.

V gene TRBV28 combines with J gene TRBJ1-5; possibly TRBD1 for D (5 bases). Germline V gene lookup returns CDR1 MDHEN and CDR2 SYDVKM. The CDR3 covers 14 residues. Trimming stripped 8 bases from V and 0 bases from J, with 11 bases between. The CDR3 region has the DNA TGTGCCAGCTCTCAGACAGCTAGCAATCAGCCCCAGCATTTT. Its protein product is CASSQTASNQPQHF.

This clone has a single count. The rearrangement links TRBV6-5 to TRBJ2-1, with D unclear. CDR1 and CDR2 (germline): MNHEY, SVGAGI. V lost 0 bases and J lost 5, with 11 bases in between. The CDR3 contains 15 residues. DNA for the CDR3: TGTGCCAGCAGTTACTCGACATCACCTCACAATGAGCAGTTCTTC. Translated: CASSYSTSPHNEQFF.

The rearrangement uses TRBV7-8 and TRBJ2-7; D remains unclear. Germline lookup yields CDR1 SGHVS and CDR2 FQNEAQ. CDR3 length: 14 amino acids. The V end lost 4 bases, the J end lost 1 base, and 11 bases lay between the germline ends. This chain's CDR3 is CASSSQAASYEQYF. The CDR3 DNA reads TGTGCCAGCAGCTCCCAAGCTGCTTCCTACGAGCAGTACTTC.

The V call is TRBV30, the J call TRBJ2-7; 8 bases are a match to TRBD1. Germline-derived CDR1 and CDR2 are GTSNPN and SVGIG (reference sequence). This CDR3 has 16 residues. The V segment lost 2 bases and the J segment 4 bases; nucleotides outside the gene matches: 13. The CDR3 DNA follows: TGTGCCTGGAGTTCACAAAGAGGACAGGGTACGTACGAGCAGTACTTC. Residues: CAWSSQRGQGTYEQYF.

This chain joins TRBV5-6 and TRBJ2-7; 8 bases agree with TRBD2. CDR1 and CDR2 from the germline V gene are SGHDT and YYEEEE. V trimming: 4 bases; J trimming: 1 base; junction bases outside the gene matches: 13. The CDR3 runs 17 residues. CDR3 coding DNA: TGTGCCAGCAGCCCCGCCCCGAGGGGCGGGGGGTCCTACGAGCAGTACTTC. This translates into CASSPAPRGGGSYEQYF.

The rearrangement links TRBV4-2 to TRBJ2-3, with 7 bases matching TRBD2. The J segment lost 0 bases and the V segment lost 4 bases, leaving 4 bases of the junction unmatched. Germline V gene data show CDR1 as LGHNA and CDR2 as YNFKEQ. This CDR3 has 15 residues. The CDR3 reads CASSPGTISTDTQYF. The CDR3 DNA sequence: TGTGCCAGCAGCCCCGGGACTATTAGCACAGATACGCAGTATTTT.